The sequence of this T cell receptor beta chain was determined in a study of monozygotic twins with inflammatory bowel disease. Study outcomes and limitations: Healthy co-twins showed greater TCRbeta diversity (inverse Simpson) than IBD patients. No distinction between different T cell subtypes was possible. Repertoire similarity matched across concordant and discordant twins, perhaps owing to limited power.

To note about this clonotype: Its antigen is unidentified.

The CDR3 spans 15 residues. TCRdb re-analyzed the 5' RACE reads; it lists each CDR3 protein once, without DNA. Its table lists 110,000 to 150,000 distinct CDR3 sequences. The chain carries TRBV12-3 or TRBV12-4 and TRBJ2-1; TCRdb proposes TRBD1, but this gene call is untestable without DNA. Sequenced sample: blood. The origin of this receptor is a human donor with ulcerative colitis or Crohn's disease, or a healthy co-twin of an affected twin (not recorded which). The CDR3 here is CASSRHRDMGNEQFF.